These T cell receptor beta chains were read from a single sample in a study of cytomegalovirus exposure and HLA in healthy donors. Sequencing was performed with immunoSEQ multiplex PCR; in TCRdb, only in-frame clones are kept and a portion is missing. The table has roughly 120,000 clones, 8% to 10% seen once. Input material: PBMCs. These receptors were taken from a man younger than 45 in good health and CMV-seronegative. The CDR3 runs from the conserved cysteine through the conserved F or W. The order of the fields is V gene, clone size, D gene, J gene, CDR3 protein, CDR3 DNA. D genes are given only for firm matches. The listing skips clone size in some rows; elsewhere it reads once, few, many or a size class.

TRBV19	NA	NA	TRBJ1-5	CASTGHGYSNQPQHF	TGTGCCAGTACCGGACACGGCTATAGCAATCAGCCCCAGCATTTT
TRBV20-1	NA	NA	TRBJ2-1	CSASVGLEQFF	TGCAGTGCTAGTGTGGGGCTTGAGCAGTTCTTC
TRBV7-9	NA	TRBD2	TRBJ2-7	CASSPTWTSGYEQYF	TGTGCCAGCAGCCCAACCTGGACTAGCGGCTACGAGCAGTACTTC
TRBV28	NA	TRBD2	TRBJ2-3	CASRVEGGPDTQYF	TGTGCCAGCAGGGTAGAGGGAGGGCCGGATACGCAGTATTTT
TRBV2	few	TRBD2	TRBJ2-2	CASILTPGGIGELFF	TGTGCCAGCATCCTGACCCCGGGAGGGATCGGGGAGCTGTTTTTT
TRBV7-9	few	NA	TRBJ2-3	CASSFEITDTQYF	TGTGCCAGCAGCTTTGAGATCACAGATACGCAGTATTTT
TRBV5-4	few	TRBD1	TRBJ1-3	CASSPPRDSGNTIYF	TGTGCCAGCAGCCCGCCCCGGGACAGTGGAAACACCATATATTTT
TRBV11-2	few	NA	TRBJ1-4	CASSLEVGQEKLFF	TGTGCCAGCAGCTTAGAGGTCGGACAGGAAAAACTGTTTTTT
TRBV7-2	NA	NA	TRBJ1-2	CASSGRVNYGYTF	TGTGCCAGCAGCGGCAGGGTTAACTATGGCTACACCTTC
TRBV5-1	few	NA	TRBJ2-6	CASSLYGPHSGANVLTF	TGCGCCAGCAGCTTGTATGGGCCTCACTCTGGGGCCAACGTCCTGACTTTC
TRBV18	few	NA	TRBJ2-2	CASSPLLTATGELFF	TGTGCCAGCTCACCACTTTTGACTGCCACCGGGGAGCTGTTTTTT
TRBV7-9	NA	NA	TRBJ2-2	CASSLETDPTGELFF	TGTGCCAGCAGCTTAGAGACAGACCCCACCGGGGAGCTGTTTTTT
TRBV2	few	NA	TRBJ1-2	CASSEGGDYYGYTF	TGTGCCAGCAGTGAGGGGGGAGATTACTATGGCTACACCTTC
TRBV15	few	NA	TRBJ2-3	CATSRELQGISTDTQYF	TGTGCCACCAGCAGAGAGTTGCAGGGAATTAGCACAGATACGCAGTATTTT
TRBV7-9	few	NA	TRBJ2-2	CASSLSGVGELFF	TGTGCCAGCAGCTTATCCGGGGTCGGGGAGCTGTTTTTT
TRBV9	NA	NA	TRBJ2-1	CASSVDGGQPPGEQFF	TGTGCCAGCAGCGTAGATGGTGGCCAACCGCCGGGTGAGCAGTTCTTC
TRBV11-2	NA	TRBD2	TRBJ2-7	CASSPETSSGEQYF	TGTGCCAGCAGCCCTGAGACTAGCTCGGGCGAGCAGTACTTC
TRBV28	few	NA	TRBJ1-1	CASYPWREGFTEAFF	TGTGCCAGCTACCCCTGGAGGGAGGGTTTCACTGAAGCTTTCTTT
TRBV5-1	few	NA	TRBJ1-4	CASSLVIFGRSVGVEKLFF	TGCGCCAGCAGCTTGGTTATTTTCGGCAGGAGCGTAGGGGTTGAAAAACTGTTTTTT
TRBV19	few	NA	TRBJ1-3	CASISGNTIYF	TGTGCCTCCATTTCTGGAAACACCATATATTTT
TRBV27	few	NA	TRBJ2-5	CASSLSIRYQETQYF	TGTGCCAGCAGTTTATCGATTCGGTACCAAGAGACCCAGTACTTC
TRBV6-5	NA	NA	TRBJ2-2	CASSAGTLNTGELFF	TGTGCCAGCAGCGCCGGGACTCTCAACACCGGGGAGCTGTTTTTT
TRBV18	few	TRBD1	TRBJ1-5	CASSPNRDRDDQPQHF	TGTGCCAGCTCACCAAACCGGGACAGGGATGATCAGCCCCAGCATTTT
TRBV10-1	NA	NA	TRBJ1-5	CASSAGINQPQHF	TGCGCCAGCAGTGCAGGGATCAATCAGCCCCAGCATTTT
TRBV29-1	NA	NA	TRBJ1-4	CSVQGGEVDSEKLFF	TGCAGCGTCCAGGGAGGGGAAGTTGACAGTGAAAAACTGTTTTTT
TRBV5-6	few	NA	TRBJ1-1	CASSLAGGNTEAFF	TGTGCCAGCAGCTTGGCCGGAGGGAACACTGAAGCTTTCTTT
TRBV4-1	NA	TRBD1	TRBJ2-5	CASSLPRDRQETQYF	TGCGCCAGCAGCCTACCCCGGGACAGGCAAGAGACCCAGTACTTC
TRBV6-5	NA	NA	TRBJ1-6	CASTIVGSPLHF	TGTGCCAGCACCATAGTTGGTTCACCCCTCCACTTT
TRBV28	NA	NA	TRBJ2-7	CASISPRGATYEQYF	TGTGCCAGCATCTCCCCTCGGGGGGCTACCTACGAGCAGTACTTC
TRBV30	few	TRBD2	TRBJ2-1	CAWSLAGLAGVNEQFF	TGTGCCTGGAGTTTAGCAGGCCTAGCGGGAGTCAATGAGCAGTTCTTC
TRBV6-5	few	NA	TRBJ1-4	CASRYGQFNEKLFF	TGTGCCAGCAGATACGGACAGTTTAATGAAAAACTGTTTTTT
TRBV5-1	NA	TRBD2	TRBJ2-1	CASSLGASGREDEQFF	TGCGCCAGCAGCTTGGGGGCTAGCGGGAGGGAGGATGAGCAGTTCTTC
TRBV5-1	NA	TRBD1	TRBJ1-2	CASSSSQGADGYGYTF	TGCGCCAGCAGCTCGAGTCAGGGGGCAGATGGCTATGGCTACACCTTC
TRBV27	few	TRBD2	TRBJ2-3	CASSLASGADTQYF	TGTGCCAGCAGTTTAGCCAGCGGGGCAGATACGCAGTATTTT
TRBV2	NA	NA	TRBJ1-1	CASSLLMGGTEAFF	TGTGCCAGCAGTCTCTTAATGGGGGGGACTGAAGCTTTCTTT
TRBV27	NA	TRBD2	TRBJ2-3	CASSTRSGGWDTQYF	TGTGCCAGCAGTACCCGTAGCGGGGGGTGGGATACGCAGTATTTT
TRBV7-3	few	TRBD2	TRBJ2-1	CASSLRAGGINEQFF	TGTGCCAGCAGCTTAAGAGCGGGAGGAATCAATGAGCAGTTCTTC
TRBV7-6	NA	NA	TRBJ1-5	CASSPGTIYSNQPQHF	TGTGCCAGCAGCCCAGGGACAATTTATAGCAATCAGCCCCAGCATTTT
TRBV7-2	NA	TRBD1	TRBJ1-1	CASSLGTGGNTEAFF	TGTGCCAGCAGCTTAGGGACAGGGGGGAACACTGAAGCTTTCTTT
TRBV11-3	NA	TRBD1	TRBJ2-7	CASSLAKRTGSHEQYF	TGTGCCAGCAGCTTAGCTAAAAGGACAGGGTCCCACGAGCAGTACTTC
TRBV10-1	NA	TRBD1	TRBJ1-1	CASSDGTAPGAFF	TGCGCCAGCAGTGATGGGACAGCCCCAGGAGCTTTCTTT
TRBV6-5	few	TRBD1	TRBJ2-7	CASRPPGTGLGQYF	TGTGCCAGCAGACCTCCAGGGACAGGACTCGGGCAGTACTTC
TRBV19	NA	NA	TRBJ1-5	CASSTVRDQPQHF	TGTGCCAGTAGTACGGTCAGGGATCAGCCCCAGCATTTT
TRBV4-3	NA	TRBD1	TRBJ2-7	CASSQKMGPDRVTNEQYF	TGCGCCAGCAGCCAAAAGATGGGGCCAGACAGGGTGACCAACGAGCAGTACTTC
TRBV7-9	few	NA	TRBJ2-7	CASSLAVRDYEQYF	TGTGCCAGCAGCTTAGCGGTCAGGGACTACGAGCAGTACTTC
TRBV29-1	NA	TRBD1	TRBJ1-2	CSVAPGGIYGYTF	TGCAGCGTTGCCCCAGGGGGCATCTATGGCTACACCTTC
TRBV6-5	NA	TRBD2	TRBJ2-1	CATNPSGGEVDEQFF	TGTGCCACCAACCCGTCGGGGGGGGAGGTCGATGAGCAGTTCTTC
TRBV2	many	TRBD1	TRBJ2-2	CASSGQGGTGELFF	TGTGCCAGCAGCGGACAGGGGGGCACCGGGGAGCTGTTTTTT
TRBV7-9	NA	TRBD1	TRBJ1-1	CASSLSRTGNTEAFF	TGTGCCAGCAGCTTATCCCGGACAGGGAACACTGAAGCTTTCTTT
TRBV27	few	TRBD1	TRBJ1-2	CASSSQGDYGYTF	TGTGCCAGCAGTTCCCAGGGGGACTATGGCTACACCTTC
TRBV30	few	NA	TRBJ1-1	CASQGQNTEAFF	TGTGCCTCCCAGGGGCAGAACACTGAAGCTTTCTTT
TRBV19	few	NA	TRBJ2-3	CASSAAGSRSSTDTQYF	TGTGCCAGTAGTGCCGCGGGATCGCGGTCAAGCACAGATACGCAGTATTTT
TRBV5-4	NA	TRBD1	TRBJ2-7	CASSRGGQGDHEQYF	TGTGCCAGCAGCCGTGGGGGACAGGGGGACCACGAGCAGTACTTC